This T cell receptor (beta chain) was identified during a study of blood T cell repertoires in COVID-19. Study at large: Samples representing acute and convalescent COVID-19 were sourced from the United States, Italy and Spain. Sources were T cells, B-cell-depleted T cells, or PBMCs; the material itself was cDNA or gDNA.

The CDR3 has 17 amino acids. The V end was cut by 3 bases, the J end by 8 bases, with 26 bases between. Source study methods: Estimates of nucleated cell counts were drawn from the amplification of reference gene primers. Profiled with immunoSEQ multiplex PCR; TCRdb holds only in-frame clones, not every one. D and trimming come from the DNA, and the V and J calls and clone size come from that table. The table has under 170,000 clones, 84% seen once; the top ten hold about 2%. The sample consisted of peripheral blood. The sequence was obtained from a man in his 70s with acute or convalescent COVID-19. The chain is built from TRBV5-3 and TRBJ1-2; D unresolved. TRBV5-3 belongs to the ORF category, with a function that is uncertain. CDR3 nucleotide sequence: TGTGCCAGAAGCTGGAAAGAGGGCGTAGCCGCCCCAATGGGCTACACCTTC. This codes for CARSWKEGVAAPMGYTF.